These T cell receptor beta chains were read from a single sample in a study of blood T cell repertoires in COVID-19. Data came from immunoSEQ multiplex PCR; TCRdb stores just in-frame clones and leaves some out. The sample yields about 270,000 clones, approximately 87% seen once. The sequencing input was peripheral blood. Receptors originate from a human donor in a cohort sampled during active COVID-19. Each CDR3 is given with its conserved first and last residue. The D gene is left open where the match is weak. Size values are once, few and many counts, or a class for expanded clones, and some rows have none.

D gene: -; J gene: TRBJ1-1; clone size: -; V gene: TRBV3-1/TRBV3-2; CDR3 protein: CASSQDFEAFF; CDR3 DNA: TGTGCCAGCAGCCAAGACTTTGAAGCTTTCTTT
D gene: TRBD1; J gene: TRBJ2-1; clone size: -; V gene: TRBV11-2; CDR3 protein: CASSETQGPVGEQFF; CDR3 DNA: TGTGCCAGCAGCGAAACACAGGGGCCGGTGGGTGAGCAGTTCTTC
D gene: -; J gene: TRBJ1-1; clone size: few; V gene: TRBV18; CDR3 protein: CASSDTQNTEAFF; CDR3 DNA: TGTGCCAGCTCCGACACCCAGAACACTGAAGCTTTCTTT
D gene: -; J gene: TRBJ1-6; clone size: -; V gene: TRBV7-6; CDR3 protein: CASSPGNHGNSPLHF; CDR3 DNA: TGTGCCAGCAGCCCGGGAAACCACGGTAATTCACCCCTCCACTTT
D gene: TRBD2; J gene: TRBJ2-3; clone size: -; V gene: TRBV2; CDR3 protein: CASSELAGVVTDTQYF; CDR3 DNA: TGTGCCAGCAGTGAGTTAGCGGGAGTTGTCACAGATACGCAGTATTTT
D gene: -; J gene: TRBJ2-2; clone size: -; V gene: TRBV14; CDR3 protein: CASSQGTTNTGELFF; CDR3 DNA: TGTGCCAGCAGCCAGGGGACAACGAACACCGGGGAGCTGTTTTTT
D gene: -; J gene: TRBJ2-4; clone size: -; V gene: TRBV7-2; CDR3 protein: CASSPGKLLLTKNIQYF; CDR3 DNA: TGTGCCAGCAGCCCCGGGAAACTGTTACTCACCAAAAACATTCAGTACTTC
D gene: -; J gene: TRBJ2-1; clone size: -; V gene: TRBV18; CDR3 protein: CASSENRGRNEQFF; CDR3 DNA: TGTGCCAGCTCTGAGAACCGGGGAAGAAATGAGCAGTTCTTC
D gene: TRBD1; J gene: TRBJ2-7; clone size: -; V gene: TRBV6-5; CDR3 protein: CASSYRTGGFNEQYF; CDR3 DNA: TGTGCCAGCAGTTACAGGACAGGGGGCTTCAATGAGCAGTACTTC
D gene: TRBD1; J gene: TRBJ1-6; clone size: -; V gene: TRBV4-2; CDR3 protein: CASSPTRTGYNSPLHF; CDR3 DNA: TGTGCCAGCAGCCCAACACGGACAGGTTATAATTCACCCCTCCACTTT
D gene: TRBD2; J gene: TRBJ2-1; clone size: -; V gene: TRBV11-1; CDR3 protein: CASSGGLARYNEQFF; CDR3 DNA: TGTGCCAGCAGCGGGGGACTAGCGAGATACAATGAGCAGTTCTTC
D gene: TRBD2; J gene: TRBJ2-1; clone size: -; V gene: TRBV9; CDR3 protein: CASSATSGSYNEQFF; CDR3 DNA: TGTGCCAGCAGCGCGACTAGCGGGAGCTATAATGAGCAGTTCTTC
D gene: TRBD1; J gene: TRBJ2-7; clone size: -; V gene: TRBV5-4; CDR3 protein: CASSCRDSRDFSYEQYF; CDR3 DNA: TGTGCCAGCAGCTGCCGGGACAGCCGCGATTTCTCCTACGAGCAGTACTTC
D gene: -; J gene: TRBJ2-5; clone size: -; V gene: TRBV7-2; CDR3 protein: CASSLSVREETQYF; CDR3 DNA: TGTGCCAGCAGCCTCTCCGTGAGGGAAGAGACCCAGTACTTC
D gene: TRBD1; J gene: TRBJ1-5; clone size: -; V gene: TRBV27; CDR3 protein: CASRTGAGEQPQHF; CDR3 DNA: TGTGCCAGCCGGACAGGGGCCGGTGAACAGCCCCAGCATTTT
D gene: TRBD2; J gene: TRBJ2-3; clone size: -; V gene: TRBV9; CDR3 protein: CASSAGAGANTDTQYF; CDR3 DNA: TGTGCCAGCAGCGCCGGGGCGGGAGCCAACACAGATACGCAGTATTTT
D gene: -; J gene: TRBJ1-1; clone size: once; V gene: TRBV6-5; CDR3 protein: CASSYSRAGNTEAFF; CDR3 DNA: TGTGCCAGCAGTTACTCGAGGGCAGGGAACACTGAAGCTTTCTTT
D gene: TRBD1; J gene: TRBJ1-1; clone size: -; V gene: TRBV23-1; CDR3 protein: CASTPDRGNTEAFF; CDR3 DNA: TGCGCCAGCACCCCGGACAGGGGAAACACTGAAGCTTTCTTT
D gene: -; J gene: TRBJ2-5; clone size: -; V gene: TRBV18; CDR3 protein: CASSRDPRETQYF; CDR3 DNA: TGTGCCAGCTCGCGGGACCCTCGGGAGACCCAGTACTTC
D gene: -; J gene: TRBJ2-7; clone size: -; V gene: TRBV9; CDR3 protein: CASSVGLGLLDEQYF; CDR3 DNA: TGTGCCAGCAGCGTAGGATTAGGACTACTTGACGAGCAGTACTTC
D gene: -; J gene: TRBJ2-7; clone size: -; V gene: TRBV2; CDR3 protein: CASSRQGGEQYF; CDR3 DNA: TGTGCCAGCAGCAGACAGGGAGGCGAGCAGTACTTC
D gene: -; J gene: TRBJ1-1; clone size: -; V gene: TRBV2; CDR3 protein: CASSVLQHRTEAFF; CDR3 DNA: TGTGCCAGCAGTGTTTTGCAACATCGCACTGAAGCTTTCTTT
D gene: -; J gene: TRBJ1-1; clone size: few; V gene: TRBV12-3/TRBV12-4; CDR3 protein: CASSKRQNTEAFF; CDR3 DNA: TGTGCCAGCAGCAAACGACAGAACACTGAAGCTTTCTTT
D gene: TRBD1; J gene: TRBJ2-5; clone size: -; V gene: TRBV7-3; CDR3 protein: CASSPTGEETQYF; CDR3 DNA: TGTGCCAGCAGCCCTACAGGGGAAGAGACCCAGTACTTC
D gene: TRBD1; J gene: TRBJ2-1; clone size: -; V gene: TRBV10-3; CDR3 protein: CAIKNGQGNDNEQFF; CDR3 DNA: TGTGCCATCAAGAACGGACAGGGGAATGACAATGAGCAGTTCTTC
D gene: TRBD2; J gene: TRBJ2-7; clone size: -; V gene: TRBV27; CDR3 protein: CASSFRTSATYEQYF; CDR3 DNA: TGTGCCAGCAGTTTTCGGACTAGCGCAACCTACGAGCAGTACTTC
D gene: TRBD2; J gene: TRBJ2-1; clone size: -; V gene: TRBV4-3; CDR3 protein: CASSQTGLAGRNEQFF; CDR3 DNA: TGCGCCAGCAGCCAAACAGGGCTAGCGGGGCGTAATGAGCAGTTCTTC
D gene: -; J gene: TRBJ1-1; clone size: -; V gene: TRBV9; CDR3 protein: CASSPHEGPNTEAFF; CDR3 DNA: TGTGCCAGCAGCCCCCACGAGGGCCCGAACACTGAAGCTTTCTTT
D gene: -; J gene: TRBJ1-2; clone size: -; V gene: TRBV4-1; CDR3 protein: CASSQESVLYGYTF; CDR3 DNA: TGCGCCAGCAGCCAAGAGTCGGTGCTCTATGGCTACACCTTC
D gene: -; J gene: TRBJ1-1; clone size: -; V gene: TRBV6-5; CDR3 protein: CASSYSRGTEAFF; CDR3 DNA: TGTGCCAGCAGTTACTCGCGGGGCACTGAAGCTTTCTTT
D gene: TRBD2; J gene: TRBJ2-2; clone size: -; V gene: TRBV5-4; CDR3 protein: CASSPGTSVTGELFF; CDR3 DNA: TGTGCCAGCAGCCCCGGGACTAGCGTCACCGGGGAGCTGTTTTTT
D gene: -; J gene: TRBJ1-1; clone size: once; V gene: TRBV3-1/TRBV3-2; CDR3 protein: CASSQGGRLGTEAFF; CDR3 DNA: TGTGCCAGCAGCCAGGGGGGACGGCTGGGCACTGAAGCTTTCTTT
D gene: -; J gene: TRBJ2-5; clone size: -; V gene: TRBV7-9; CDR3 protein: CASSLGVDSKTQYF; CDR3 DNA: TGTGCCAGCAGCTTAGGAGTAGATTCGAAGACCCAGTACTTC
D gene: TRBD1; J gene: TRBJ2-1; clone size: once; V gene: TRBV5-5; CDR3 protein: CASSSGLGTAYNEQFF; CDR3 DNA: TGTGCCAGCAGCTCGGGTCTCGGGACAGCTTACAATGAGCAGTTCTTC
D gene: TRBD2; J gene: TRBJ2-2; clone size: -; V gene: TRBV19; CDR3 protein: CASSWGGTGELFF; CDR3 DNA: TGTGCCAGTAGCTGGGGGGGGACCGGGGAGCTGTTTTTT
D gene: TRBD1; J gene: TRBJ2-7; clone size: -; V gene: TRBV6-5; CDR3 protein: CASSYYGQGRTGEQYF; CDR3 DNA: TGTGCCAGCAGTTACTATGGACAGGGAAGGACTGGCGAGCAGTACTTC
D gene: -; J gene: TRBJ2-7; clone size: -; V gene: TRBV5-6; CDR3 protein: CASSKISSYEQYF; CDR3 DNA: TGTGCCAGCAGTAAGATTAGCTCCTACGAGCAGTACTTC
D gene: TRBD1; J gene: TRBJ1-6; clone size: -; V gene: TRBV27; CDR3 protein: CASGRTGGSSPLHF; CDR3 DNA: TGTGCCAGCGGGAGGACAGGGGGCTCGTCGCCCCTCCACTTT
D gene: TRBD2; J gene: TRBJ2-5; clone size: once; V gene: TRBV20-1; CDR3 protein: CSASVEAGGPGETQYF; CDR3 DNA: TGCAGTGCTAGTGTTGAAGCGGGAGGGCCAGGGGAGACCCAGTACTTC
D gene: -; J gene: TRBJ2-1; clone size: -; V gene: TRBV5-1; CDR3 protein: CASSLGFSEQFF; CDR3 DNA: TGCGCCAGCAGCTTGGGTTTTAGTGAGCAGTTCTTC
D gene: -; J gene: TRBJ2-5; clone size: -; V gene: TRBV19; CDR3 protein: CASSIVAGGETQYF; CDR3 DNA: TGTGCCAGTAGTATAGTTGCAGGAGGAGAGACCCAGTACTTC
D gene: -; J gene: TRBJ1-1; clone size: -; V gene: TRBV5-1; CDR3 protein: CASSPRGSDTEAFF; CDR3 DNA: TGCGCCAGCAGCCCGAGGGGGTCTGATACTGAAGCTTTCTTT
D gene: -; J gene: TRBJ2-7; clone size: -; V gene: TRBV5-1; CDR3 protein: CASSLGVSETYEQYF; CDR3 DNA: TGCGCCAGCAGCTTGGGGGTTAGCGAAACCTACGAGCAGTACTTC
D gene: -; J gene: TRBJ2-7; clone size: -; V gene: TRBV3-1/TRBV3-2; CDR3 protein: CASSQVQKRQYF; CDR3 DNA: TGTGCCAGCAGCCAAGTCCAGAAGCGGCAGTACTTC
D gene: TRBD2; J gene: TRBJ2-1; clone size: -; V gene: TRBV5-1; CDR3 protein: CASSLPRGGGFNEQFF; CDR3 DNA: TGCGCCAGCAGCTTACCTCGGGGGGGCGGTTTCAATGAGCAGTTCTTC
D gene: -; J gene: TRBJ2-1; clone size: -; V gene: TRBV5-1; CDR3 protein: CASSARGHSTNNEQFF; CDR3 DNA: TGCGCCAGCAGCGCCCGCGGCCATTCTACTAACAATGAGCAGTTCTTC